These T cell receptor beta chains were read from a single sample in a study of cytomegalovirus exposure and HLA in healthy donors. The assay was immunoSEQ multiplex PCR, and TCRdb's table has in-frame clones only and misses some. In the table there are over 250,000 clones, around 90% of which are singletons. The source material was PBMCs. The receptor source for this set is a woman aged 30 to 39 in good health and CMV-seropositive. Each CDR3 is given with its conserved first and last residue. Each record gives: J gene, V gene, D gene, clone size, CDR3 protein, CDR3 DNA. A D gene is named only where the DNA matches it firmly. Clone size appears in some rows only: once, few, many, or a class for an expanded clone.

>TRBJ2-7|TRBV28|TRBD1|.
CASSFRGTGTYEQYF
TGTGCCAGCAGTTTTAGGGGGACAGGTACCTACGAGCAGTACTTC
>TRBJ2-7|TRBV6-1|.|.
CASSDRVSSYEQYF
TGTGCCAGCAGTGACCGGGTCAGCTCCTACGAGCAGTACTTC
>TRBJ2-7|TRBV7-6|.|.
CASSSRTTTYEQYF
TGTGCCAGCAGCTCCCGGACCACAACCTACGAGCAGTACTTC
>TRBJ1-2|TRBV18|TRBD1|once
CASSPDRGHNYGYTF
TGTGCCAGCTCACCCGACAGGGGGCATAACTATGGCTACACCTTC
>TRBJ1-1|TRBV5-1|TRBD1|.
CASSSRLGTGTTNTEAFF
TGCGCCAGCAGTTCTCGCCTCGGGACAGGAACGACGAACACTGAAGCTTTCTTT
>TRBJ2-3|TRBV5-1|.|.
CASSFPQSGGGTDTQYF
TGCGCCAGCAGCTTTCCCCAATCGGGGGGCGGGACAGATACGCAGTATTTT
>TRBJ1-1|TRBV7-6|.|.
CASSPSGFNTEAFF
TGTGCCAGCAGCCCCTCGGGCTTTAACACTGAAGCTTTCTTT
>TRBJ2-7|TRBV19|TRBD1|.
CASRDRGYEQYF
TGTGCCAGTAGGGACAGGGGGTACGAGCAGTACTTC
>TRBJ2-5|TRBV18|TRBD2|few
CASSPPGLAGGQETQYF
TGTGCCAGCTCACCACCGGGCTTAGCGGGGGGCCAAGAGACCCAGTACTTC
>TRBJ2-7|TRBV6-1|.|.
CASSEWTTGYF
TGTGCCAGCAGTGAATGGACGACCGGGTACTTC
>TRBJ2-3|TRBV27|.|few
CASRWAHLDTQYF
TGTGCCAGTCGTTGGGCCCACTTAGATACGCAGTATTTT
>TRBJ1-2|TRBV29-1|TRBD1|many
CSVDGDRGNYGYTF
TGCAGCGTTGACGGGGACAGGGGTAACTATGGCTACACCTTC
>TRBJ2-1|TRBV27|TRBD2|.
CAASGGPLGNEQFF
TGTGCCGCTAGCGGAGGGCCTCTAGGTAATGAGCAGTTCTTC
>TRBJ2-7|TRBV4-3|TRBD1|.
CASSQGETGGIVYEQYF
TGCGCCAGCAGCCAAGGAGAGACAGGGGGAATAGTCTACGAGCAGTACTTC
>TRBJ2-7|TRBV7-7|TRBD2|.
CASSLEGGLGEQYF
TGTGCCAGCAGCTTAGAGGGGGGACTAGGCGAGCAGTACTTC
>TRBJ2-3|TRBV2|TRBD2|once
CASSELGLAGGIDTQYF
TGTGCCAGCAGTGAATTGGGGCTAGCGGGGGGCATAGATACGCAGTATTTT
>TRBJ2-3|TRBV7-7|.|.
CASSLGLYTDTQYF
TGTGCCAGCAGCCTGGGACTCTACACAGATACGCAGTATTTT
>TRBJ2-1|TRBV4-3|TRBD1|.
CASSHLDTAGQGVYNEQFF
TGCGCCAGCAGCCATCTTGACACCGCGGGACAGGGGGTCTACAATGAGCAGTTCTTC
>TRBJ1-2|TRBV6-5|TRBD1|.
CASSIKGTAYSYTF
TGTGCCAGCAGTATAAAAGGGACAGCTTACAGCTACACCTTC
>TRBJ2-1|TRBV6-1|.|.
CASSEVGLYNEQFF
TGTGCCAGCAGTGAAGTTGGACTATACAATGAGCAGTTCTTC
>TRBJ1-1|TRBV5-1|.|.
CASSLSGIAYTEAFF
TGCGCCAGCAGCCTATCCGGGATAGCGTACACTGAAGCTTTCTTT
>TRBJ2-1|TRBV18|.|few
CASSPGTSNEQFF
TGTGCCAGCTCACCAGGGACTTCCAATGAGCAGTTCTTC
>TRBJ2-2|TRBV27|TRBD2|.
CASTGTSGSVAGELFF
TGTGCCAGCACCGGGACTAGCGGGAGTGTGGCCGGGGAGCTGTTTTTT
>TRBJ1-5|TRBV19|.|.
CASSIVGGTDSNQPQHF
TGTGCCAGTAGTATAGTTGGAGGGACTGATAGCAATCAGCCCCAGCATTTT
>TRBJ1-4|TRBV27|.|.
CASSSFQIGGEKLFF
TGTGCCAGCAGTTCATTCCAGATTGGGGGTGAAAAACTGTTTTTT
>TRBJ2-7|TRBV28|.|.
CASSLPSTTYEQYF
TGTGCCAGCAGCCTGCCGAGCACTACCTACGAGCAGTACTTC
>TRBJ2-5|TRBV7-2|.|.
CASSRRAGGASVRETQYF
TGTGCCAGCAGCCGTAGGGCGGGCGGGGCTAGCGTTCGGGAGACCCAGTACTTC
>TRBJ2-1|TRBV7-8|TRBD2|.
CASSLGAGEGEQFF
TGTGCCAGCAGCTTAGGGGCGGGGGAAGGTGAGCAGTTCTTC
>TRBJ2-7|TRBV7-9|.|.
CASTKGENRYEQYF
TGTGCCAGCACCAAGGGAGAGAACCGCTACGAGCAGTACTTC
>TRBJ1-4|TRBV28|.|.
CASRASNEKLFF
TGTGCCAGCAGAGCAAGTAATGAAAAACTGTTTTTT
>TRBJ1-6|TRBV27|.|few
CASSRLSSGLGPPLHF
TGTGCCAGCAGTCGTCTTTCGTCGGGTCTGGGTCCACCCCTCCACTTT
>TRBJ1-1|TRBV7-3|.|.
CASSQGGVNTEAFF
TGTGCCAGCAGCCAAGGGGGGGTGAACACTGAAGCTTTCTTT
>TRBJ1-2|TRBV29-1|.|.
CSVETWANYGYTF
TGCAGCGTTGAGACTTGGGCGAACTATGGCTACACCTTC
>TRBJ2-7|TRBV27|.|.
CASSLTGPYEQYF
TGTGCCAGCAGTTTAACAGGACCTTACGAGCAGTACTTC
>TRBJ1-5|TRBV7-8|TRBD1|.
CASSLADRVNQPQHF
TGTGCCAGCAGCCTAGCGGACAGGGTCAATCAGCCCCAGCATTTT
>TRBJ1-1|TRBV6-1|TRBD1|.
CASSDQDRENTEAFF
TGTGCCAGCAGTGACCAGGACAGGGAGAACACTGAAGCTTTCTTT
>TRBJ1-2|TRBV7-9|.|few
CASSYYPGPSYGYTF
TGTGCCAGCAGCTATTACCCGGGCCCCTCTTATGGCTACACCTTC
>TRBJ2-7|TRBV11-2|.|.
CASSLALDQTYEQYF
TGTGCCAGCAGCTTAGCTCTGGACCAGACCTACGAGCAGTACTTC
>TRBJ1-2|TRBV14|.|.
CASSQVASSTDYGYTF
TGTGCCAGCAGCCAGGTAGCTTCCTCAACGGACTATGGCTACACCTTC
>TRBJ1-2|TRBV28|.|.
CASSFDRYGYTF
TGTGCCAGCAGTTTCGATAGGTATGGCTACACCTTC
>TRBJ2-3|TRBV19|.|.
CASRSNPSTDTQYF
TGTGCCAGCCGGTCGAATCCTAGCACAGATACGCAGTATTTT
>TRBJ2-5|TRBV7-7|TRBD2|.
CASSATRLAGGRIETQYF
TGTGCCAGCAGCGCGACGAGACTAGCGGGGGGGCGTATAGAGACCCAGTACTTC
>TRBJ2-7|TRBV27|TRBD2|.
CASRTHSGGLGNEQYF
TGTGCCAGCAGGACTCATAGCGGGGGCCTGGGAAACGAGCAGTACTTC
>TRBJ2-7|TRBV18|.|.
CASAALDSPSYEQYF
TGTGCCAGCGCAGCCCTGGACAGCCCATCCTACGAGCAGTACTTC
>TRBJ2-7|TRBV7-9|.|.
CASSFLSYEQYF
TGTGCCAGCAGCTTCTTATCGTACGAGCAGTACTTC
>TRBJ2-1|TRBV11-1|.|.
CASSLVRRLSSYNEQFF
TGTGCCAGCAGCTTAGTTCGTCGACTGAGCTCCTACAATGAGCAGTTCTTC